Each of the 9 T cell receptor beta chains below was sequenced from the same sample in a study of OX40 agonist ivuxolimab in advanced cancers. Sequenced by immunoSEQ multiplex PCR; TCRdb stores in-frame clones only, minus some. The sample shows approximately 64,000 clones, roughly four fifths of them seen only once. Here the sequenced sample was CD4+ or CD8+ T cells sorted from blood, taken in a trial of the OX40 agonist ivuxolimab. The receptors were sampled from an adult with an advanced solid tumor such as melanoma, head and neck, liver or kidney cancer.

The chain couples TRBV6-4 to TRBJ2-3, with D tentatively TRBD2 (6 bases). Germline V lookup: CDR1 MRHNA, CDR2 SNTAGT. Trimming stripped 4 bases from V and 2 bases from J, with 13 bases between. The CDR3 extends over 15 amino acids. CDR3 residues: CASSAVGTFTDTQYF. CDR3 nucleotide sequence: TGTGCCAGCAGTGCGGTGGGGACTTTCACAGATACGCAGTATTTT.

This clone was seen a handful of times. The V gene is TRBV6-5, the J gene TRBJ2-3; 7 positions match TRBD2. The germline V gene has CDR1 MNHEY and CDR2 SVGAGI. V trimming: 0 bases; J trimming: 6 bases; junction bases outside the gene matches: 3. The CDR3 consists of 14 residues. CDR3 sequence: CASSYSGGMDTQYF. CDR3 DNA sequence: TGTGCCAGCAGTTACTCGGGAGGGATGGATACGCAGTATTTT.

This clone was seen once. The chain has TRBV5-1 and TRBJ2-1; D might be TRBD2 (6 bases). Per the germline V gene, CDR1 is SGHRS and CDR2 is YFSETQ. The ends were cut back, 0 bases at V and 6 bases at J, with 13 bases in the middle. There are 15 residues in the CDR3. In nucleotides, the CDR3 is TGCGCCAGCAGCTTGGACCTGGCGGGGCGCAATGAGCAGTTCTTC. It specifies CASSLDLAGRNEQFF.

This clone appeared a single time. The rearrangement links TRBV6-5 to TRBJ1-6; D is possibly TRBD1 (6 bases). CDR1 MNHEY and CDR2 SVGAGI come from the germline V gene. The CDR3 is made up of 14 amino acids. The germline V and J ends were trimmed by 10 bases and 7 bases, with 17 bases remaining between them. The CDR3 region has the DNA TGTGCCACCCGTGGGGGGGCCTCAAATTCACCCCTCCACTTT. Its translation: CATRGGASNSPLHF.

The rearrangement links TRBV5-1 to TRBJ2-7; tentatively, D is TRBD1 or TRBD2 (5 bases each). V lost 3 bases to trimming and J lost 5 bases, with 12 bases between them. This CDR3 spans 13 amino acids. CDR1 is SGHRS, CDR2 YFSETQ, per germline. As DNA, the CDR3 is TGCGCCAGCAGCTCGGGGCCGCCGGACGAGCAGTACTTC. Amino acid sequence: CASSSGPPDEQYF.

CDR3 sequence: CASSPKFRGETQYF. As DNA, the CDR3 is TGTGCCAGCTCACCAAAGTTTCGCGGGGAGACCCAGTACTTC. The rearrangement links TRBV18 to TRBJ2-5, with a tentative D call TRBD2 (5 bases). The CDR3 is made up of 14 amino acids. V was clipped by 2 bases and J by 5 bases, with 12 bases between them. The germline V gene encodes CDR1 KGHSH and CDR2 LQKENI.

The gene calls are TRBV7-9 and TRBJ1-4; D is unclear. V was shortened by 3 bases and J by 7 bases, with 6 bases between the two germline ends. CDR1 is SEHNR, CDR2 FQNEAQ, per germline (reference sequence). The CDR3 runs 12 residues. The CDR3 reads CASSFEPEKLFF. CDR3 DNA sequence: TGTGCCAGCAGCTTCGAGCCTGAAAAACTGTTTTTT.

The chain uses TRBV10-3 and TRBJ2-2, with 11 bases matching TRBD2. This CDR3 is 16 amino acids long. J gave up 5 bases and V 2 bases, and 4 bases lay outside the gene matches. The germline gives CDR1 ENHRY, CDR2 SYGVKD. The CDR3 sequence: CAISEDTSGGTGELFF. The CDR3 DNA reads TGTGCCATCAGTGAGGATACTAGCGGGGGAACCGGGGAGCTGTTTTTT.

The chain links TRBV7-2 to TRBJ2-7; D is ambiguous. Trimming removed 2 bases at V and 4 bases at J, with 9 bases between. Per the germline V gene, CDR1 is SGHTA and CDR2 is FQGNSA. The CDR3 runs to 13 residues. The CDR3 spells CASSLYGRYEQYF. DNA for the CDR3: TGTGCCAGCAGCTTATACGGGCGATACGAGCAGTACTTC. Filled out from reference TRBV7-2 and TRBJ2-7, the complete variable domain reads GAGVSQSPSNKVTEKGKDVELRCDPISGHTALYWYRQSLGQGLEFLIYFQGNSAPDKSGLPSDRFSAERTGGSVSTLTIQRTQQEDSAVYLCASSLYGRYEQYFGPGTRLTVT.